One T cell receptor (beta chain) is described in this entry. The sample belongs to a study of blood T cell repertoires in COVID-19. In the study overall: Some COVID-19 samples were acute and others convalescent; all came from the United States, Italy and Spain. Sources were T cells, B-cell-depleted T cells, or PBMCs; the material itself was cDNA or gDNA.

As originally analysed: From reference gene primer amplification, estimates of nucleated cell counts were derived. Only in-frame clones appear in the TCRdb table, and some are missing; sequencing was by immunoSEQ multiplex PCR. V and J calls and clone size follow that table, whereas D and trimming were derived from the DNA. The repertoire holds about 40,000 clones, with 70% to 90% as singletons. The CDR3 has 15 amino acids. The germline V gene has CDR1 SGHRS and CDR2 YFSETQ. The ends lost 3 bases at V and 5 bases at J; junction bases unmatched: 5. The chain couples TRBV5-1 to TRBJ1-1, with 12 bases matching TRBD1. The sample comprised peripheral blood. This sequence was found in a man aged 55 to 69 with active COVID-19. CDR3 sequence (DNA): TGCGCCAGCAGCTCCGGGACAGGGGGCGAGACTGAAGCTTTCTTT. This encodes CASSSGTGGETEAFF. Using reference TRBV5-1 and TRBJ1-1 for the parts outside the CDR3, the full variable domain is KAGVTQTPRYLIKTRGQQVTLSCSPISGHRSVSWYQQTPGQGLQFLFEYFSETQRNKGNFPGRFSGRQFSNSRSEMNVSTLELGDSALYLCASSSGTGGETEAFFGQGTRLTVV.